Listed here is a single TCR beta chain. Its target is unknown. It was from unfractionated whole blood that total RNA was extracted. The sample originates from a study of human T cells and chemical hapten exposure. Study-level information: Minor pooled library volume differences mainly drove per-sample TCR yield variation. Whole-study findings and limits: With DPC sensitization, TCRs exceeding 1 in 1000 frequency showed no change.

The germline gives CDR1 MNHEY, CDR2 SVGAGI. The CDR3 loop spans 16 amino acids. Trimming at V came to 6 bases and at J to 3 bases, leaving 10 bases not matched to a gene. In TCRdb, the 5' RACE reads were re-called with MiXCR into one record per CDR3 protein. This sample has some 78,000 distinct CDR3 sequences, with 7.7% found just once. This receptor was obtained from a male donor in good health. The chain uses TRBV6-5 and TRBJ2-1, with 8 positions matching TRBD1. Written as DNA, the CDR3 is TGTGCCAGCAGCCAAAGGACAGGGACAATCTACAATGAGCAGTTCTTC. Amino acids: CASSQRTGTIYNEQFF.